This T cell receptor (beta chain) was sequenced during a study of cytomegalovirus exposure and HLA in healthy donors. In the case of this clone: Its target is not known.

Use of 60 Vbeta and 13 Jbeta primers characterized the PCR. Profiling relied on immunoSEQ multiplex PCR, and the TCRdb table lists in-frame clones only, not all of them. The repertoire holds about 120,000 clones, with over 70% as singletons. Germline CDR1 reads MGHDK; CDR2 reads SYGVNS. Trimming took 4 bases from V and 3 from J, leaving 13 bases between them. The CDR3 is 15 residues long. Study-wide results and limits: A later analysis reportedly found that, within productive TCRs, an Asian-associated ancestry cluster had fewer N-insertions than the mean observed across the approximately 600 donors.

Material: PBMCs. V usage is TRBV25-1 and J usage is TRBJ1-5; tentative D call: TRBD1 (5 bases). The receptor was isolated from a woman aged 40 to 55 in good health and CMV-seropositive. This CDR3 reads CASSGPEGLNQPQHF. In DNA form, the CDR3 reads TGTGCCAGCAGTGGTCCGGAGGGGCTCAATCAGCCCCAGCATTTT.